The 24 T cell receptor beta chains below were found in one sample sequenced in a study of high-grade serous ovarian cancer treatment subgroups. Tumor tissue was taken before any definitive surgery or chemotherapy was given. This table comes from immunoSEQ multiplex PCR, and its TCRdb copy is limited to in-frame clones, with some not included. This sample yields more than 15,000 clones, of which around 79% are seen a single time; around 6.4% belongs to the top ten. The sequenced sample consisted of tumor tissue. The source is a human donor with high-grade serous ovarian cancer.

The J gene is TRBJ2-6, the V gene TRBV30; D unresolved. Germline V gives CDR1 GTSNPN, CDR2 SVGIG (reference sequence). Trimming left V 3 bases short and J 0 bases short, with 9 bases between. This CDR3 spans 15 amino acids. CDR3 in amino acids: CAWSPLNSGANVLTF. The CDR3 DNA is TGTGCCTGGAGCCCTTTGAACTCTGGGGCCAACGTCCTGACTTTC.

V and J are TRBV5-1 and TRBJ2-5; D is possibly TRBD1 (5 bases). This CDR3 has 14 amino acids. The V gene lost 0 bases and the J gene lost 3 bases, with 9 bases spanning the gap. The germline V gene has CDR1 SGHRS and CDR2 YFSETQ. The CDR3 reads CASSLVQVEETQYF. The CDR3 DNA follows: TGCGCCAGCAGCTTGGTACAGGTCGAAGAGACCCAGTACTTC.

This clone occurred a few times. For the CDR3, the DNA is TGTGCCAGCAGCTTTGGGGTCTCTGGGGCCAACGTCCTGACTTTC. This sequence encodes CASSFGVSGANVLTF. This chain links TRBV13 with TRBJ2-6; D is unclear. Germline lookup yields CDR1 PRHDT and CDR2 FYEKMQ (reference sequence). Trimming left V 3 bases short and J 0 bases short, with 6 bases between. The CDR3 has 15 residues.

V and J are TRBV5-1 and TRBJ1-2; 11 nucleotides line up with TRBD1. Germline V gene sequence: CDR1 SGHRS, CDR2 YFSETQ. With V trimmed by 4 bases and J by 5 bases, 7 bases remained unmatched. The CDR3 runs to 15 residues. Here the CDR3 DNA reads TGCGCCAGCAGCCTCGGGACAGGGGGATTTTATGGCTACACCTTC. Translation gives CASSLGTGGFYGYTF.

This clone has a handful of counts. The chain employs TRBV4-3 and TRBJ2-6; D is ambiguous. This CDR3 is 16 amino acids long. V lost 0 bases, J lost 0 bases, and 6 bases lay in between. Germline loops: CDR1 LGHNA, CDR2 YSLEER. DNA of the CDR3: TGCGCCAGCAGCCAAGATGCCTCCTCTGGGGCCAACGTCCTGACTTTC. This codes for CASSQDASSGANVLTF.

This chain uses TRBV18 with TRBJ2-6; D unclear. Trimming removed 4 bases at V and 0 bases at J, with 7 bases between. The CDR3 length is 15 residues. Germline V gene lookup returns CDR1 KGHSH and CDR2 LQKENI. The CDR3 is CASSQGSSGANVLTF. In DNA form, the CDR3 reads TGTGCCAGCTCACAGGGAAGCTCTGGGGCCAACGTCCTGACTTTC.

The V gene is TRBV27, the J gene TRBJ2-7, with 11 bases lining up with TRBD2. With 3 bases clipped from V and 7 bases from J, the junction kept 8 bases outside the gene matches. Per the germline V gene, CDR1 is MNHEY and CDR2 is SMNVEV (reference sequence). The CDR3 runs 15 residues. The CDR3 is CASSFSTSGTGEQYF. CDR3 in DNA: TGTGCCAGCAGTTTTTCGACTAGCGGGACGGGGGAGCAGTACTTC.

This rearrangement joins TRBV11-3 to TRBJ2-7; 9 positions agree with TRBD2. Trimming removed 0 bases from V and 7 bases from J; junction bases left unmatched: 10. The CDR3 has 16 amino acids. Germline CDR1 reads SGHNT; CDR2 reads YENEEA. The CDR3 nucleotides read TGTGCCAGCAGCTTAGATCGGAGCGGGAGGCCCCGGGAGCAGTACTTC. It codes for CASSLDRSGRPREQYF.

The gene calls are TRBV5-1 and TRBJ2-7; D remains unclear. Germline CDR1 reads SGHRS; CDR2 reads YFSETQ. Trimming cost V 0 bases and J 2 bases, with 6 bases left between them. The CDR3 covers 13 residues. CDR3 in amino acids: CASSLGDTYEQYF. In nucleotides, the CDR3 is TGCGCCAGCAGCTTGGGGGATACCTACGAGCAGTACTTC.

The V gene is TRBV5-6, the J gene TRBJ2-5; D gene unclear. V lost 0 bases and J 3 bases, leaving 0 bases between the germline ends. CDR3 length: 11 residues. Per the germline V gene, CDR1 is SGHDT and CDR2 is YYEEEE. The CDR3 is CASSLEETQYF. DNA for the CDR3: TGTGCCAGCAGCTTGGAAGAGACCCAGTACTTC. The whole variable domain, filled in from reference TRBV5-6 and TRBJ2-5, reads DAGVTQSPTHLIKTRGQQVTLRCSPKSGHDTVSWYQQALGQGPQFIFQYYEEEERQRGNFPDRFSGHQFPNYSSELNVNALLLGDSALYLCASSLEETQYFGPGTRLLVL.

CDR3 sequence: CASSSPDRGRTLLDEQYF. DNA of the CDR3: TGTGCCAGCAGTTCCCCCGACAGGGGCAGGACTCTTCTTGACGAGCAGTACTTC. V usage is TRBV28 and J usage is TRBJ2-7, with 8 bases fitting TRBD1. The CDR3 contains 18 residues. Trimming at V came to 4 bases and at J to 5 bases, leaving 19 bases not matched to a gene. CDR1 and CDR2 (germline): MDHEN, SYDVKM.

This chain links TRBV5-1 with TRBJ1-1, with a weak D call TRBD1 (5 bases). The CDR3 spans 15 residues. Germline V lookup: CDR1 SGHRS, CDR2 YFSETQ. V lost 0 bases, J lost 4 bases, and 13 bases lay in between. The DNA of the CDR3 is TGCGCCAGCAGCTTGGGAGGGGAGGAGGTCACTGAAGCTTTCTTT. Protein sequence: CASSLGGEEVTEAFF.

The CDR3 reads CSVSGALYGYTF. CDR3 nucleotides: TGCAGCGTGTCTGGGGCCCTCTATGGCTACACCTTC. The rearrangement joins TRBV29-1 to TRBJ1-2, with D perhaps matching TRBD1 (5 bases). Germline CDR1 reads SQVTM; CDR2 reads ANQGSEA. V shed 6 bases and J shed 4 bases, with 12 bases lying between them. The CDR3 loop spans 12 amino acids.

The CDR3 sequence is CASSLNGQDDYGYTF. CDR3 bases: TGTGCCAGCAGCTTAAACGGACAGGATGACTATGGCTACACCTTC. The V call is TRBV7-9, the J call TRBJ1-2; TRBD1 agrees at 7 bases. J gave up 3 bases and V 2 bases, and 6 bases lay outside the gene matches. The CDR3 covers 15 residues. Germline V gene sequence: CDR1 SEHNR, CDR2 FQNEAQ (reference sequence).

The chain joins TRBV27 to TRBJ2-7, with 11 bases aligning to TRBD2. Germline V gene data show CDR1 as MNHEY and CDR2 as SMNVEV (reference sequence). V dropped 6 bases and J dropped 2; count of bases not matched to a gene: 6. The CDR3 contains 15 residues. The CDR3 protein is CASRIGTSGTYEQYF. In DNA form, the CDR3 reads TGTGCCAGCAGAATCGGGACTAGCGGAACCTACGAGCAGTACTTC.

The V call is TRBV7-2, the J call TRBJ2-5, with a tentative D call TRBD2 (5 bases). CDR3 length: 13 residues. CDR1 and CDR2 (germline): SGHTA, FQGNSA. V was shortened by 5 bases and J by 4 bases, with 11 bases between the two germline ends. The CDR3 protein is CASSPPRGETQYF. The CDR3 DNA is TGTGCCAGCAGCCCCCCACGGGGAGAGACCCAGTACTTC.

The J gene is TRBJ1-6, the V gene TRBV6-6; TRBD1 might be the D (5 bases). The germline V gene encodes CDR1 MNHNY and CDR2 SVGAGI (reference sequence). V was pared by 7 bases and J by 5 bases, with 9 bases between. The CDR3 has 13 amino acids. The CDR3 reads CASTGANNSPLHF. The CDR3 DNA sequence: TGTGCCAGCACTGGGGCAAATAATTCACCCCTCCACTTT.

The chain carries TRBV4-3 and TRBJ2-1; weak D call: TRBD1 (5 bases). Germline V gene data show CDR1 as LGHNA and CDR2 as YSLEER. Trimming took off 5 bases at V and 3 bases at J, with 14 bases between the two ends. The CDR3 totals 15 residues. The CDR3 coding sequence is TGCGCCAGCAGCGAAGCCAGGGCCTACTACAATGAGCAGTTCTTC. Amino acids: CASSEARAYYNEQFF.

The chain joins TRBV4-1 to TRBJ1-2; 7 nucleotides line up with TRBD1. CDR1 is MGHRA and CDR2 is YSYEKL in the germline V gene. The CDR3 runs to 20 residues. Trimming removed 0 bases from V and 8 bases from J; junction bases left unmatched: 24. CDR3 protein: CASSQDLRTVNTGAASGYTF. DNA of the CDR3: TGCGCCAGCAGCCAAGATTTAAGGACGGTTAATACAGGGGCCGCCAGCGGCTACACCTTC.

The chain recombines TRBV7-8 with TRBJ1-2; D ambiguous. This CDR3 spans 16 amino acids. The germline V gene has CDR1 SGHVS and CDR2 FQNEAQ. V lost 1 base and J 7 bases, leaving 19 bases between the germline ends. CDR3 residues: CASSLVGIPLGGGYTF. In DNA, the CDR3 is TGTGCCAGCAGCTTAGTGGGGATCCCATTAGGCGGTGGCTACACCTTC.

The chain employs TRBV7-8 and TRBJ1-2; 10 positions match TRBD1. The J segment lost 4 bases and the V segment lost 5 bases, leaving 7 bases of the junction unmatched. CDR3 length: 15 residues. Germline V gives CDR1 SGHVS, CDR2 FQNEAQ. Here the CDR3 DNA reads TGTGCCAGCAGCCCCGGACAGGGGGAGGCCTATGGCTACACCTTC. It codes for CASSPGQGEAYGYTF.

V is TRBV18 and J is TRBJ1-1, with D hard to call. There are 12 residues in the CDR3. In germline, CDR1 is KGHSH, CDR2 LQKENI. The V gene lost 3 bases and the J gene lost 13 bases, with 15 bases spanning the gap. The CDR3 loop reads CASSPSPGIGFF. CDR3 bases: TGTGCCAGCTCACCGAGCCCGGGGATAGGTTTCTTT.

The chain carries TRBV19 and TRBJ1-2; TRBD1 matches 9 bases. From germline, CDR1 is LNHDA and CDR2 SQIVND (reference sequence). CDR3 length: 17 amino acids. Unmatched junction bases numbered 8, after V lost 1 base and J lost 2 bases. CDR3 amino acids: CASSIVGTGLNNYGYTF. CDR3 coding DNA: TGTGCCAGTAGTATAGTTGGGACAGGGCTGAACAACTATGGCTACACCTTC.

This chain links TRBV29-1 with TRBJ1-3; D is unresolved. CDR1 and CDR2 from the germline V gene are SQVTM and ANQGSEA. The CDR3 spans 14 residues. Trimming removed 5 bases at V and 0 bases at J, with 11 bases between. CDR3 nucleotides: TGCAGCGTTTCCGGGCAGAACTCTGGAAACACCATATATTTT. This sequence encodes CSVSGQNSGNTIYF.